A single sample gave rise to the 22 T cell receptor beta chains below, sequenced in a study of T cells in Graves' hyperthyroidism and ophthalmopathy. The investigators amplified TCR beta CDR3 regions from RNA transcripts. When the TCR CDR3 underwent first-round RT-PCR, the HTBI primer set was used. TCRdb reanalysed the multiplex PCR reads using MiXCR and keeps one entry per CDR3 protein. The sample has hundreds of thousands of distinct CDR3 sequences; approximately 40% are singletons. The sample taken for sequencing was blood. These receptors came from a man aged 18 to 30 with Graves' hyperthyroidism.

This clonotype occurred a few times. Compared with germline, one end of the junction differs, possibly owing to a read error. This chain connects TRBV10-3 to TRBJ2-7; D gene unclear. This CDR3 contains 12 residues. CDR1 and CDR2 (germline): ENHRY, SYGVKD. The CDR3 DNA reads as TGTGCCAGCAGTTACCCCCCCTACGAGCAGTACTTC. Amino acids: CASSYPPYEQYF.

Only a few counts were recorded for this clonotype. V usage is TRBV2 and J usage is TRBJ2-7; D might be TRBD2 (6 bases). CDR3 length equals 15 residues. Germline lookup yields CDR1 SNHLY and CDR2 FYNNEI. Trimming took 5 bases from V and 0 from J, leaving 14 bases between them. The CDR3: CASSFGDSSSYEQYF. The DNA for the CDR3 is TGTGCCAGCAGTTTTGGGGACTCCTCCTCCTACGAGCAGTACTTC.

About this clonotype: A junction end diverges from the germline sequence, so it may reflect a read error. The genes are TRBV12-3 or TRBV12-4 and TRBJ2-7, with TRBD1 matching over 9 bases. CDR3 length: 14 amino acids. The CDR3 sequence is CASSPWDRVYVQYF. DNA for the CDR3: TGTGCCAGCAGTCCATGGGACAGGGTCTACGTGCAGTACTTC.

This clonotype was observed a handful of times. The CDR3 does not end in the conserved phenylalanine or tryptophan, so this is likely a read error. The DNA is left out, because the CDR3 cannot be placed on it with certainty; the CDR3 is given as TCRdb lists it. The J gene is TRBJ1-6, the V gene TRBV15; the table's D call TRBD1 went unverified against the DNA. The CDR3 sequence runs 9 residues, both termini included. In germline, CDR1 is LNHNV, CDR2 YYDKDF (reference sequence). CDR3 sequence: CATSSGADV.

To note about this clonotype: One base away lies a much larger clone, so this may be a sequencing read error. This sequence joins TRBV5-6 and TRBJ2-5; TRBD2 matches 10 bases. There are 14 residues in the CDR3. With V trimmed by 3 bases and J by 5 bases, 4 bases remained unmatched. Per germline, CDR1 SGHDT and CDR2 YYEEEE. CDR3 region: CASSSLTSGETQYF. The CDR3 bases are TGTGCCAGCAGCTCGTTGACTAGCGGGGAGACCCAGTACTTC.

The chain is built from TRBV5-5 and TRBJ1-5, with D perhaps matching TRBD1 (6 bases). Trimming left V 4 bases short and J 3 bases short, with 14 bases between. The germline gives CDR1 SGHKS, CDR2 YYEKEE (reference sequence). CDR3 length: 15 residues. The CDR3 sequence is CASSDTGTYNQPQHF. CDR3 DNA sequence: TGTGCCAGCAGCGACACAGGGACTTACAATCAGCCCCAGCATTTT.

The chain couples TRBV9 to TRBJ2-7; 10 nucleotides line up with TRBD2. Germline V gene lookup returns CDR1 SGDLS and CDR2 YYNGEE. The V and J ends lost 3 bases and 3 bases, in that order; junction bases with no gene match: 6. The CDR3 length is 15 residues. CDR3 nucleotides: TGTGCCAGCAGCGCGAGCGGGGGGGCGGACTACGAGCAGTACTTC. It translates to CASSASGGADYEQYF. Combining the CDR3 with reference TRBV9 and TRBJ2-7 gives the whole variable domain DSGVTQTPKHLITATGQRVTLRCSPRSGDLSVYWYQQSLDQGLQFLIQYYNGEERAKGNILERFSAQQFPDLHSELNLSSLELGDSALYFCASSASGGADYEQYFGPGTRLTVT.

This clonotype was seen a single time. The junction shows a germline mismatch at one end, possibly a read error. The chain recombines TRBV10-3 with TRBJ2-2, with D possibly matching TRBD2 (5 bases). CDR3 length: 14 amino acids. The germline V gene has CDR1 ENHRY and CDR2 SYGVKD. CDR3 loop: CAISESGNTGKLFF. DNA for the CDR3: TGTGCCATCAGTGAGTCGGGGAACACCGGGAAGCTGTTTTTT.

The CDR3 nucleotides read TGTGCCAGCAGCTTAGAGGCCCCGACAGGGGGCGAAACTGAAGCTTTCTTT. Protein: CASSLEAPTGGETEAFF. This sequence joins TRBV7-6 and TRBJ1-1; 10 positions match TRBD1. The V segment lost 1 base and the J segment 5 bases; nucleotides outside the gene matches: 10. The germline V gene has CDR1 SGHVS and CDR2 FNYEAQ. The CDR3 spans 17 residues.

This clonotype was seen at least ten times. The CDR3 region has the DNA TGTGCCATCACCGACTCTGGGGCCAACGTCCTGACTTTC. This gives the protein CAITDSGANVLTF. The V call is TRBV10-3, the J call TRBJ2-6, with D unclear. Germline V lookup: CDR1 ENHRY, CDR2 SYGVKD. Between the trimmed V and J ends, which lost 7 bases and 0 bases, there was a span of 4 bases. The CDR3 runs to 13 residues.

This clonotype was seen ten or more times. CDR3 nucleotide sequence: TGTGCCAGCAGCTCACCTCTAGAGCAAGAGACCCAGTACTTC. This codes for CASSSPLEQETQYF. The chain has TRBV7-9 and TRBJ2-5; no clear D. V was cut by 4 bases and J by 2 bases, with 11 bases left in between. Germline assignment: CDR1 SEHNR and CDR2 FQNEAQ (reference sequence). CDR3 size: 14 residues. The whole variable domain, remainder taken from reference TRBV7-9 and TRBJ2-5, is DTGVSQNPRHKITKRGQNVTFRCDPISEHNRLYWYRQTLGQGPEFLTYFQNEAQLEKSRLLSDRFSAERPKGSFSTLEIQRTEQGDSAMYLCASSSPLEQETQYFGPGTRLLVL.

On this clonotype itself: The junction departs from the called germline gene at one end, perhaps through a read error. The chain combines TRBV5-1 with TRBJ1-6, with no clear D. CDR3 size: 15 residues. Germline V CDR1 and CDR2: SGHRS, YFSETQ. The CDR3 DNA reads TGCGCCAGCAGATTGGATGTAGGGTCGGCTTCACCCCTCCACTTT. It specifies CASRLDVGSASPLHF.

The gene calls are TRBV7-9 and TRBJ1-2; D uncertain. The CDR3 loop spans 13 amino acids. Trimming took off 2 bases at V and 8 bases at J, with 12 bases between the two ends. Per the germline V gene, CDR1 is SEHNR and CDR2 is FQNEAQ (reference sequence). The CDR3 DNA reads as TGTGCCAGCAGCTTAAATCCTGTGGAAGGCTACACCTTC. This codes for CASSLNPVEGYTF.

This clonotype was observed at least ten times. V and J are TRBV25-1 and TRBJ1-6; 10 bases fit TRBD1. From germline, CDR1 is MGHDK and CDR2 SYGVNS. V shed 4 bases and J 8 bases; nucleotides not matched to a gene: 5. The CDR3 extends over 15 amino acids. For the CDR3, the DNA is TGTGCCAGCAGTGGCCGCGGGACAGGGGATTCACCCCTCCACTTT. Encoded protein: CASSGRGTGDSPLHF.

The J gene is TRBJ1-1, the V gene TRBV7-2; no clear D gene. The CDR3 is 16 residues long. Per the germline V gene, CDR1 is SGHTA and CDR2 is FQGNSA. V lost 1 base, J lost 5 bases, and 17 bases lay in between. The DNA of the CDR3 is TGTGCCAGCAGCTTAGGTTCCAGCGGGTGGGTTACTGAAGCTTTCTTT. Protein product: CASSLGSSGWVTEAFF.

This chain connects TRBV4-3 to TRBJ1-1; D not certain. V dropped 4 bases and J dropped 7 bases, with 13 bases sitting between them. The CDR3 consists of 13 residues. The germline gives CDR1 LGHNA, CDR2 YSLEER. CDR3 in DNA: TGCGCCAGCAGCCTACGGGCGGGTAATGAAGCTTTCTTT. It is translated as CASSLRAGNEAFF.

This clonotype occurred many times. V and J are TRBV29-1 and TRBJ2-7, with TRBD2 identical over 11 bases. In germline, CDR1 is SQVTM, CDR2 ANQGSEA. CDR3 length equals 14 residues. Unmatched junction bases numbered 7, after V lost 3 bases and J lost 6 bases. The CDR3 loop reads CSVESVAGGFEQYF. CDR3 coding DNA: TGCAGCGTTGAGTCTGTAGCGGGGGGGTTCGAGCAGTACTTC.

The chain combines TRBV2 with TRBJ2-7; D is ambiguous. CDR3 size: 14 residues. V lost 5 bases to trimming and J lost 3 bases, with 14 bases between them. CDR1 and CDR2 from the germline V gene are SNHLY and FYNNEI. The chain's CDR3 is CASSYSGDGYEQYF. CDR3 DNA sequence: TGTGCCAGCAGTTACTCGGGCGACGGCTACGAGCAGTACTTC. The entire variable domain, with the rest obtained from reference TRBV2 and TRBJ2-7, is as follows: EPEVTQTPSHQVTQMGQEVILRCVPISNHLYFYWYRQILGQKVEFLVSFYNNEISEKSEIFDDQFSVERPDGSNFTLKIRSTKLEDSAMYFCASSYSGDGYEQYFGPGTRLTVT.

This clonotype occurred a few times. V gene TRBV20-1 combines with J gene TRBJ2-7, with 7 bases fitting TRBD2. The CDR3 runs 15 residues. V lost 0 bases, J lost 9 bases, and 14 bases stayed unmatched. Per the germline V gene, CDR1 is DFQATT and CDR2 is SNEGSKA (reference sequence). CDR3 bases: TGCAGTGCTAGAGATCTCGTAAGCCCAGCGGGACGGCAGTACTTC. This sequence encodes CSARDLVSPAGRQYF.

Concerning this clonotype: One junction end disagrees with the germline gene, perhaps due to a read error. This chain uses TRBV19 with TRBJ1-1, with 8 bases matching TRBD1. Germline CDR1 is LNHDA and CDR2 is SQIVND (reference sequence). This CDR3 has 13 amino acids. The CDR3 spells CTSTETGDTEAFF. The CDR3 DNA reads as TGTACCAGTACTGAGACAGGGGACACTGAAGCTTTCTTT.

V and J are TRBV5-4 and TRBJ2-6; D gene unclear. Deletions cut 2 bases from V and 4 bases from J, with 10 bases between. The CDR3 is 15 amino acids. Germline V CDR1 and CDR2: SGHNT, YYREEE (reference sequence). The CDR3 nucleotides are TGTGCCAGCAGCTTACAGCGTGGGGGGGCCAACGTCCTGACTTTC. Its protein is CASSLQRGGANVLTF.

J is TRBJ1-5 and V is TRBV10-3, with 10 positions matching TRBD1. Trimming took 10 bases from V and 5 from J; bases not matched to a gene: 8. The CDR3 covers 14 residues. Germline V CDR1 and CDR2: ENHRY, SYGVKD. The DNA for the CDR3 is TGTGCCACCGGGACAGGGGCAGGACATCAGCCCCAGCATTTT. Its translation is CATGTGAGHQPQHF.